The text below deals with one T cell receptor beta chain. What it binds is not known. This entry is derived from a study of a mutant IDH1 vaccine in newly diagnosed glioma. Study-wide results and caveats: Apparently, pseudoprogression bore no relation to changes among the top peripheral T cell clonotypes.

Germline values: CDR1 SGHRS, CDR2 YFSETQ. This CDR3 comprises 16 residues. The V segment lost 4 bases and the J segment 2 bases; nucleotides outside the gene matches: 5. The method was immunoSEQ multiplex PCR; TCRdb's version includes in-frame clones alone and lacks a portion of them. The repertoire has 70,000 to 90,000 clones, over 75% of them found once; the top ten carry approximately 0.6%. Time point described: week 5, during vaccination. Each dose delivered 300 ug of mutant IDH1 20-mer peptide subcutaneously with imiquimod. The donor cohort comprised cases of new WHO grade 3 or 4 IDH1-mutant, ATRX-lost astrocytoma.

This specimen consisted of PBMCs, obtained from a glioma patient whose treatment included an IDH1 peptide vaccine. The sequence derives from a woman in her forties or fifties with glioma. This chain uses TRBV5-1 with TRBJ2-5; 13 bases line up with TRBD2. The CDR3 coding sequence is TGCGCCAGCAGCCGGGGGACTAGCGGGGTACAAGAGACCCAGTACTTC. It is translated as CASSRGTSGVQETQYF.